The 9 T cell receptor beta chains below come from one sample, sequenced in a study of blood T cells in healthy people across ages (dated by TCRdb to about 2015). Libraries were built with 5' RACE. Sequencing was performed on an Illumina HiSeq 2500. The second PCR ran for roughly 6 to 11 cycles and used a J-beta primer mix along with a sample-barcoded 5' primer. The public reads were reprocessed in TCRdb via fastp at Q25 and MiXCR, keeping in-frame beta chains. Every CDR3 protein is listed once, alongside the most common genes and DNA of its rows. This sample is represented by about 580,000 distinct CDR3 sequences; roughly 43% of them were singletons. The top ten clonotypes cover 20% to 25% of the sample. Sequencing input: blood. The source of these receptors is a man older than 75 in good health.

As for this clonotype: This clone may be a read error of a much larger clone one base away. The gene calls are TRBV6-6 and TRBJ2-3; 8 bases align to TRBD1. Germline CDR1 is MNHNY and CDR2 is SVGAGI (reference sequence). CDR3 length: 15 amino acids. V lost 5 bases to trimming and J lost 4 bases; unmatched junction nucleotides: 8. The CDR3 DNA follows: TGTGCCAGCAGTGACAGGGGATTGGGCGCAGATACGCAGTATTTT. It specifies CASSDRGLGADTQYF.

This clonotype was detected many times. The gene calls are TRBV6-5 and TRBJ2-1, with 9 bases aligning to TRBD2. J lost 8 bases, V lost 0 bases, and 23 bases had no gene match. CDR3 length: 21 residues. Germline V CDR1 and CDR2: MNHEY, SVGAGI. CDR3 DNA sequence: TGTGCCAGCAGTTACTCGTTTGGCCGAGGCGGGAGGGCCGGTTTCGAGCATGAGCAGTTCTTC. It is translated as CASSYSFGRGGRAGFEHEQFF.

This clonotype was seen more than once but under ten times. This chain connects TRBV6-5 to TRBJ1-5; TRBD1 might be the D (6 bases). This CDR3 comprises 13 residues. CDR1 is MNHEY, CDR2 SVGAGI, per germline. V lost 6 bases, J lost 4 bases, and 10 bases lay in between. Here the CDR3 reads CASSRQENQPQHF. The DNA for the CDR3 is TGTGCCAGCAGCCGACAGGAGAATCAGCCCCAGCATTTT.

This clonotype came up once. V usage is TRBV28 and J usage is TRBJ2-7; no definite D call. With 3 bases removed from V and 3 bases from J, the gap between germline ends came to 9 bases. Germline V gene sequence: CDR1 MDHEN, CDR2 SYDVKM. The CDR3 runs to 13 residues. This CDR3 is CASSLGPHYEQYF. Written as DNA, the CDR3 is TGTGCCAGCAGTTTGGGCCCTCACTACGAGCAGTACTTC. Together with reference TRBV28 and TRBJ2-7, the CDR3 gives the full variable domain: DVKVTQSSRYLVKRTGEKVFLECVQDMDHENMFWYRQDPGLGLRLIYFSYDVKMKEKGDIPEGYSVSREKKERFSLILESASTNQTSMYLCASSLGPHYEQYFGPGTRLTVT.

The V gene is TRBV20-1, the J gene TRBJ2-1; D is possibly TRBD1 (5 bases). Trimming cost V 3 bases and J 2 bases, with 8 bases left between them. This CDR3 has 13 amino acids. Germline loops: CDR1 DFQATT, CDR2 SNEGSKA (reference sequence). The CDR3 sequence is CSASVRAYNEQFF. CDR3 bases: TGCAGTGCTAGTGTCAGGGCCTACAATGAGCAGTTCTTC.

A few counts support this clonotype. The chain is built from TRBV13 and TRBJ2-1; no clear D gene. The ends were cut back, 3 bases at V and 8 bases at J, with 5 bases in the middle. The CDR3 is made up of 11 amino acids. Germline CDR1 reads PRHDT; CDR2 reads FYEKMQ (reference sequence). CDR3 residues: CASSFMDEQFF. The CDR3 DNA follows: TGTGCCAGCAGCTTTATGGATGAGCAGTTCTTC.

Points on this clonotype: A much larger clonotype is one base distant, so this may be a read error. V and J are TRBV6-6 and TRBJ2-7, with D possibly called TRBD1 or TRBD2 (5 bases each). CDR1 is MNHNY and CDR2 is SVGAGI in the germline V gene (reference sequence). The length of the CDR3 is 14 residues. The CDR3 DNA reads TGTGCCGGCAGTTACTCTGCCGGGACCAACGAGCAGTACTTC. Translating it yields CAGSYSAGTNEQYF.

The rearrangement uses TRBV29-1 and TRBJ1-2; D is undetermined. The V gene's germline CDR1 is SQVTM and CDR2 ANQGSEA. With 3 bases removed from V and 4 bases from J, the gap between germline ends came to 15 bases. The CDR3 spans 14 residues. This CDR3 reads CSVDGPQESYGYTF. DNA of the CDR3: TGCAGCGTTGACGGGCCCCAGGAATCCTATGGCTACACCTTC.

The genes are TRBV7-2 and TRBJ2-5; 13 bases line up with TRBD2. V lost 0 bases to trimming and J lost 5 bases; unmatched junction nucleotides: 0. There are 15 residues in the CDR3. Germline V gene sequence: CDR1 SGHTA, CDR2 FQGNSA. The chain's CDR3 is CASSLALAGGETQYF. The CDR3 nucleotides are TGTGCCAGCAGCTTAGCACTAGCGGGGGGGGAGACCCAGTACTTC.